This section outlines one T cell receptor (beta chain) sequence together with its context. This clone was counted only a few times. Its target antigen remains unknown. The input lacks base qualities; no much larger clone sits a single base away. These data are taken from a study of beta chain features in type 1 diabetes (dated by TCRdb to the late 2010s). Describing the broader study: Mean age, gender distribution, total cell number and subset yield were not different between patients and healthy donors. In the study, recently diagnosed type 1 diabetes patients and matched healthy donors were compared on the TCRB repertoires of their sorted circulating CD4+ T cell subsets. Regulatory and stem cell-like memory subsets were isolated from only 8 patients and about eight healthy donors, whereas naive and central memory subsets came from all 28 donors. A total of 107,917,701 sorted cells were examined across all samples, and the number of cells per subset was strongly correlated with RNA yield.

A single peripheral blood draw of about 120 mL on average was collected from each donor into heparinised tubes. Using a panel that included CD45RO, CCR7, CD25, CD127, CD95 and CD27, naive, central memory, regulatory and stem cell-like memory CD4+ T cells were sorted on a BD FACSAria II. Purity was above 95% for every sorted population. Right away, PBMCs were isolated by Lymphoprep density gradient centrifugation and were stained directly, with no culture step. Samples were stained and sorted in pairs, with one healthy donor and one patient per experiment, so that batch effects were minimized. What the research found in general, with its limitations: HLA sub-analyses involved small numbers of individuals, so any influence of HLA type on TCRB rearrangement remained unresolved. Type 1 diabetes patients showed a moderate but significant shortening of TCRB CDR3 length in all four CD4+ subsets. Naive, central memory and regulatory TCRB repertoires appeared to be more similar among patients than among healthy donors. PCR might favor shorter templates, but patient and control samples were amplified and corrected together, so any skew would affect both groups equally. At VDJ recombination sites, type 1 diabetes patients had fewer insertions and more deleted nucleotides, which implies abnormalities in thymic rearrangement. Because cDNA was sequenced instead of genomic DNA, activated cells with high expression could be over-represented, although the groups did not differ in activation or CD3 levels.

The High Capacity cDNA Reverse Transcription Kit was used to reverse transcribe all of the isolated RNA, meaning that expressed TCRB transcripts were what got sequenced. For stem cell-like memory T cell samples, survey-depth immunoSEQ sequencing was used, averaging around 910,000 total reads per sample. Sorted cells were lysed in RLT buffer and RNA was extracted with DNase-treated RNeasy Micro or Mini kits, depending on cell number. To prevent cross-contamination, each cell subset was processed individually, whereas patient and healthy donor samples were processed jointly. The immunoSEQ multiplex PCR was used to amplify TCRB sequences from cDNA, generating 87-bp fragments that spanned the CDR3 region. Sequencing of the amplicons was performed on the Illumina HiSeq platform. The authors processed their data as follows. PCR bias was corrected computationally using synthetic template baselines, and reads within Hamming distance 2 were collapsed, with unmergeable singletons discarded. Reads were aligned against IMGT to assign V, D and J genes, CDR3 length and insertions or deletions at six rearrangement sites. Within each subset, clonotype counts were normalized to the number of sorted cells before true diversity and Gini coefficients were calculated with the tcR R package. The overlap coefficient, calculated on TCRB nucleotide sequences, was used to measure repertoire sharing. The clones in this table, taken by TCRdb from immuneACCESS, are in-frame only. Not every clone is retained; where verified, under half of the shortfall comes from an unresolved V gene, and the cause of the rest is unknown. V, J and clone size derive from that table, while D and trimming were established from the DNA sequence. The sample profile shows fewer than 20,000 clones; about 40% of them were found once. About 0.53% of the sample is in the top ten clones.

The TCR comes from a middle-aged woman in good health. The material sequenced was stem cell memory CD4+ T cells from blood. The cell subset or site label, read with the paper, signifies: stem cell-like memory CD4+ T cells.

The CDR3 here reads CATSRDPGTQYF. The nucleotides are TGTGCCACCAGCAGAGATCCGGGGACTCAGTATTTT. The V and J genes are TRBV15 and TRBJ2-3, with TRBD2 as a weak D call on 6 bases. V sheds 0 bases and J sheds 12 bases, leaving 10 bases between their ends. From the cysteine through the phenylalanine, the CDR3 covers 12 amino acids. The retained sequence is limited to the CDR3, 36 bases, with the frame set at the first base. In the germline V gene (reference sequence), CDR1 corresponds to LNHNV and CDR2 to YYDKDF.